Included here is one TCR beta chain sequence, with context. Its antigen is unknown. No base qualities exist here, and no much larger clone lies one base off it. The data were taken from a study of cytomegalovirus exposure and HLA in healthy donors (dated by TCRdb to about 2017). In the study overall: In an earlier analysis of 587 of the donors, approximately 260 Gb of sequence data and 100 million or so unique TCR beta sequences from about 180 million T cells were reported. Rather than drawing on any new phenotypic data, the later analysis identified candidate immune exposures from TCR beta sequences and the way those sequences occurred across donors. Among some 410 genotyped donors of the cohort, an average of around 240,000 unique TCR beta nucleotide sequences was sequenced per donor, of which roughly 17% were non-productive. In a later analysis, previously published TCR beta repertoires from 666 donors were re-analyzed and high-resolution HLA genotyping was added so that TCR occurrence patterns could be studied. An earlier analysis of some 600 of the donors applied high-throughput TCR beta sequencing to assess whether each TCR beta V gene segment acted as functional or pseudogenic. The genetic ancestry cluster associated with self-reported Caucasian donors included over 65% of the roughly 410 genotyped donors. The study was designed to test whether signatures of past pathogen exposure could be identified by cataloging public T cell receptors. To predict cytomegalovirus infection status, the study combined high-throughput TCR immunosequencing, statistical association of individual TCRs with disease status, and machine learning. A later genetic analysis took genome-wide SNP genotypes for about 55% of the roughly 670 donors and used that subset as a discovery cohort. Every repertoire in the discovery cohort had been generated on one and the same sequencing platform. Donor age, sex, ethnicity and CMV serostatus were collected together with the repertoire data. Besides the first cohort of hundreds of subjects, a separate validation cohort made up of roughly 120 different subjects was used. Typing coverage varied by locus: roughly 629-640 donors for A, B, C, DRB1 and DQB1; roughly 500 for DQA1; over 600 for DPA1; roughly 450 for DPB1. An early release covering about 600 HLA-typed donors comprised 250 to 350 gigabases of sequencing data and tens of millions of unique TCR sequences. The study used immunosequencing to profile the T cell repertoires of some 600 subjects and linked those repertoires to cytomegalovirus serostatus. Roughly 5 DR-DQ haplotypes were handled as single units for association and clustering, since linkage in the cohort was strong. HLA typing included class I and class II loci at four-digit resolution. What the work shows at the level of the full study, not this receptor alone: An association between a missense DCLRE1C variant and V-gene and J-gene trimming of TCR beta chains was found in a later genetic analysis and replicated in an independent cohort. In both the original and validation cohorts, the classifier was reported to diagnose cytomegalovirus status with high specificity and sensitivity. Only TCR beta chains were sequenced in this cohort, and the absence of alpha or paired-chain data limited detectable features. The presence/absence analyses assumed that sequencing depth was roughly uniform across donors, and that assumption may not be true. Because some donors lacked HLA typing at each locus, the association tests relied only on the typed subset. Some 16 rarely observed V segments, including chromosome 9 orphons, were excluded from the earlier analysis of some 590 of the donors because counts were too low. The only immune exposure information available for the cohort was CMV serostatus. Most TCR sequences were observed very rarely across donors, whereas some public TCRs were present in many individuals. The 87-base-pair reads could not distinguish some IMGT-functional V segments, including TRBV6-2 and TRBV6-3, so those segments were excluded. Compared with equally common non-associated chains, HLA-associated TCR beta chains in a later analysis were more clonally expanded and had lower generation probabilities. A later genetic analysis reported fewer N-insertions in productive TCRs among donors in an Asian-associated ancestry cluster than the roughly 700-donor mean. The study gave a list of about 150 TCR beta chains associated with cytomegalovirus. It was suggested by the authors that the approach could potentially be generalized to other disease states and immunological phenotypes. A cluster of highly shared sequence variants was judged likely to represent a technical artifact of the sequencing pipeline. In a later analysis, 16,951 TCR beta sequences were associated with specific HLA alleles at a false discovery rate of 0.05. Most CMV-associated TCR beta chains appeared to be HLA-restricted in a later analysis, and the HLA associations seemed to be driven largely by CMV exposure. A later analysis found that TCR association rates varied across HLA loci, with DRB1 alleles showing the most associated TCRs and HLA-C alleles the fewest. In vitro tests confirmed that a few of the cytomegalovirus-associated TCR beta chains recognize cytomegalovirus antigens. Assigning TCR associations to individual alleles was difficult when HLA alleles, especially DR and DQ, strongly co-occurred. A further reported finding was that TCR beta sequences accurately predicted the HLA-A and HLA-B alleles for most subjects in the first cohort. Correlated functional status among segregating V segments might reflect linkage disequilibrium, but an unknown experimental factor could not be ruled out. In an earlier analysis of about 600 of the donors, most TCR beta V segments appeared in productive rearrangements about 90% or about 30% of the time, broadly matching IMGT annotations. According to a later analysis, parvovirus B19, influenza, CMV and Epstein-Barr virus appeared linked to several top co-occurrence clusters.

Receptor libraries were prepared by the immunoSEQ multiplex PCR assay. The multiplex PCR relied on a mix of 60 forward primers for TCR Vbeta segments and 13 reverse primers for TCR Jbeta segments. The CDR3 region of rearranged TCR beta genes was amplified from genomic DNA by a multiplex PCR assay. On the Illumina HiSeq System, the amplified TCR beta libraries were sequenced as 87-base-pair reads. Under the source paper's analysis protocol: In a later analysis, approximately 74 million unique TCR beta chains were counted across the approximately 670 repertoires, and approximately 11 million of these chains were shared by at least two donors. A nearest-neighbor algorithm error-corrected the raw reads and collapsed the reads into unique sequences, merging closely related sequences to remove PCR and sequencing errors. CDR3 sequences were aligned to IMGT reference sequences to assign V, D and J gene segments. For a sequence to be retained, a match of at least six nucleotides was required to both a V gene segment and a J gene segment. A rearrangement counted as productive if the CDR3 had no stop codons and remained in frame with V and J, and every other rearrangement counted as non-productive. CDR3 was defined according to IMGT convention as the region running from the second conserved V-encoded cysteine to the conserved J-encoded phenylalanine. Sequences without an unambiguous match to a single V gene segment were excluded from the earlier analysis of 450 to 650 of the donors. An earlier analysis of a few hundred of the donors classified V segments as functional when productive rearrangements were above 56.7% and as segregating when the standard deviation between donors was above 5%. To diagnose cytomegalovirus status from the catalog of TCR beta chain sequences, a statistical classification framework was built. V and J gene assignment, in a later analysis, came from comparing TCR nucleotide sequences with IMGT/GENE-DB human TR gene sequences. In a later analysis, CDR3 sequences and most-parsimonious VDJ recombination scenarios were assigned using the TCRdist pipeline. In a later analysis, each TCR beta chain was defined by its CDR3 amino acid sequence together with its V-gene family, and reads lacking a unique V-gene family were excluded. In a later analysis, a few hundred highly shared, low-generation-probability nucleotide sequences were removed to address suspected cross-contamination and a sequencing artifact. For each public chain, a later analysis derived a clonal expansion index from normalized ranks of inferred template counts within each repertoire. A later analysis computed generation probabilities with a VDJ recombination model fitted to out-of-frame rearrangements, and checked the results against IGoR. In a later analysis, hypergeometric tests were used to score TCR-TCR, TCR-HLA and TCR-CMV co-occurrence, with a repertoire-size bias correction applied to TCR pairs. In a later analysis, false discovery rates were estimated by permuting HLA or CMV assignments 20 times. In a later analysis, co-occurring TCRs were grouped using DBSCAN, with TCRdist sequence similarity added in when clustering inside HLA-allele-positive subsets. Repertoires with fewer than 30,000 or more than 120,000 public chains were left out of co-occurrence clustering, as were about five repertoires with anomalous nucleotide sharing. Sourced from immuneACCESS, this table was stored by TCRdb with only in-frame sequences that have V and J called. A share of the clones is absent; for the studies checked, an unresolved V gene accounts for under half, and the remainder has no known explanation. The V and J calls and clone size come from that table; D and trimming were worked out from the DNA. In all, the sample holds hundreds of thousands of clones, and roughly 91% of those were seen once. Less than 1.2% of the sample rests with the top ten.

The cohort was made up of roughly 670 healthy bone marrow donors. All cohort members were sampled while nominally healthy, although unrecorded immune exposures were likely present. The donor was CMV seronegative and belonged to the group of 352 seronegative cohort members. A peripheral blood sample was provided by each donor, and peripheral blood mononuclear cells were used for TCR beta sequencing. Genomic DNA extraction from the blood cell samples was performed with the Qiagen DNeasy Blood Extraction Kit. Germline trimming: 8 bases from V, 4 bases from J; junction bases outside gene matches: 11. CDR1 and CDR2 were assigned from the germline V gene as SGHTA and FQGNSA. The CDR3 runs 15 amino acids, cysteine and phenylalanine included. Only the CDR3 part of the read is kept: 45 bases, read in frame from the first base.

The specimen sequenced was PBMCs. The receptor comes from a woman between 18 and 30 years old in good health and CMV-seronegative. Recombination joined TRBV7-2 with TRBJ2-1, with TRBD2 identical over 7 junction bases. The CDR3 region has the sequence CASGVSPGGYNEQFF. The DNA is TGTGCCAGCGGGGTTTCCCCCGGGGGGTACAATGAGCAGTTCTTC.